This record concerns one T cell receptor beta chain sequence. The protocol was immunoSEQ multiplex PCR, while the TCRdb copy is restricted to in-frame clones and leaves out a portion. The repertoire holds around 140,000 clones, with roughly 88% as singletons. This entry comes from a study of T cell responses to AZD1222 COVID-19 vaccine. The TCR sequence derives from an adult who received the MenACWY meningococcal vaccine as a control. The specimen was peripheral blood, collected 28 days after the second dose of the MenACWY control vaccine.

The CDR3 region is CASSFETANTEAFF. As DNA, the CDR3 is TGTGCCAGCAGCTTTGAGACAGCGAACACTGAAGCTTTCTTT. The chain has TRBV7-9 and TRBJ1-1; D is possibly TRBD1 (5 bases). V gave up 3 bases and J gave up 1 base, with 9 bases separating them. Germline CDR1 is SEHNR and CDR2 is FQNEAQ (reference sequence). CDR3 length: 14 residues.